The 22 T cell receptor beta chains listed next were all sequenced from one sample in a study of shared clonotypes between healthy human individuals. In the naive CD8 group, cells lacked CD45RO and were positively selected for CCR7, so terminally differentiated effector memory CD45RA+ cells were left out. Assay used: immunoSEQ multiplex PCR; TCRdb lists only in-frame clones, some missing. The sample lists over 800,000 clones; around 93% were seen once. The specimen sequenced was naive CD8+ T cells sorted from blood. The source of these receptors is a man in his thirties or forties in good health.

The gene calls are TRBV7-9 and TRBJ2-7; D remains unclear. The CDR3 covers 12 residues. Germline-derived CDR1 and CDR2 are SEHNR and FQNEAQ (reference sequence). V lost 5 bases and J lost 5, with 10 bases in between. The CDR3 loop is CASSHPANEQYF. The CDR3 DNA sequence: TGTGCCAGCAGCCACCCAGCGAACGAGCAGTACTTC.

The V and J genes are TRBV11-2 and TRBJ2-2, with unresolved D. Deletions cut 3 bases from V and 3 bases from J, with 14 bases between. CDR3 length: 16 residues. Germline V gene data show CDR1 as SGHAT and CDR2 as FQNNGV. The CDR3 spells CASSFYIGADTGELFF. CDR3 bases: TGTGCCAGCAGCTTTTATATCGGTGCGGACACCGGGGAGCTGTTTTTT.

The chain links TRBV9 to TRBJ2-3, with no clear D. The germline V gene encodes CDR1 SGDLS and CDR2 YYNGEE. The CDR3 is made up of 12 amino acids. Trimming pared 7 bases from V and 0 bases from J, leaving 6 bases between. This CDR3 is CASGLSTDTQYF. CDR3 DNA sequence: TGTGCCAGCGGCCTTAGCACAGATACGCAGTATTTT.

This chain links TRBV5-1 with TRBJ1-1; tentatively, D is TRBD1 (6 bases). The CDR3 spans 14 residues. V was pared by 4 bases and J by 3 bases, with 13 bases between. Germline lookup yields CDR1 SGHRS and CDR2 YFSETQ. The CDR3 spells CASSIGQKDTEAFF. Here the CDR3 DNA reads TGCGCCAGCAGCATCGGACAGAAAGACACTGAAGCTTTCTTT. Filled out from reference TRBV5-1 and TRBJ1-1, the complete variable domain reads KAGVTQTPRYLIKTRGQQVTLSCSPISGHRSVSWYQQTPGQGLQFLFEYFSETQRNKGNFPGRFSGRQFSNSRSEMNVSTLELGDSALYLCASSIGQKDTEAFFGQGTRLTVV.

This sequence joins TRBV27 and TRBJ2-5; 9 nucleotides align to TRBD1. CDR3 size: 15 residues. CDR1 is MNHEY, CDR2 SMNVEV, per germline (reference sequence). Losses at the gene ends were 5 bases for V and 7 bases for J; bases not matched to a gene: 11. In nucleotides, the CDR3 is TGTGCCAGCAGTCTAGGGGGACAGGGAGGGATGACCCAGTACTTC. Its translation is CASSLGGQGGMTQYF.

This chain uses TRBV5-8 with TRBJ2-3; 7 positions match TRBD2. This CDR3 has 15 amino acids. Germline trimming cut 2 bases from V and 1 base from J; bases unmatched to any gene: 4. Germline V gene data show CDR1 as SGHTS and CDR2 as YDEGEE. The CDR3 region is CASSFGAGGTDTQYF. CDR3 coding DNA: TGTGCCAGCAGCTTCGGTGCGGGAGGCACAGATACGCAGTATTTT.

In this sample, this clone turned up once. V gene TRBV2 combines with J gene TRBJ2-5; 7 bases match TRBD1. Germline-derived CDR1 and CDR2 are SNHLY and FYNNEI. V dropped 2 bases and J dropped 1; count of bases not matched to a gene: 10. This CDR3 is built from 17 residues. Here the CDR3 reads CASSEPGTVHVQETQYF. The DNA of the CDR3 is TGTGCCAGCAGTGAACCCGGGACAGTCCACGTCCAAGAGACCCAGTACTTC.

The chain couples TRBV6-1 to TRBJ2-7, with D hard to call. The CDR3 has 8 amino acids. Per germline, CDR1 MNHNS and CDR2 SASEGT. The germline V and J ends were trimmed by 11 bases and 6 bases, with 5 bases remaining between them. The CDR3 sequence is CACGEQYF. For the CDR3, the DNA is TGTGCCTGTGGCGAGCAGTACTTC.

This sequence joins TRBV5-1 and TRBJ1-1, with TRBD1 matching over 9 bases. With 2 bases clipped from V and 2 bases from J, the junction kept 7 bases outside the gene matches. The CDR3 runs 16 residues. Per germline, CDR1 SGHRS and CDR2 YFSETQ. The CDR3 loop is CASSLRGTGTNTEAFF. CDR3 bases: TGCGCCAGCAGCTTAAGGGGGACAGGGACAAACACTGAAGCTTTCTTT.

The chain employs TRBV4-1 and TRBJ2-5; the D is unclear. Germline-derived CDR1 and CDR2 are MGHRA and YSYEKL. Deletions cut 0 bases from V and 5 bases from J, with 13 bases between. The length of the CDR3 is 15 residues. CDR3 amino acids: CASSQDRALEETQYF. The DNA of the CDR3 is TGCGCCAGCAGCCAAGACCGGGCTCTCGAGGAGACCCAGTACTTC.

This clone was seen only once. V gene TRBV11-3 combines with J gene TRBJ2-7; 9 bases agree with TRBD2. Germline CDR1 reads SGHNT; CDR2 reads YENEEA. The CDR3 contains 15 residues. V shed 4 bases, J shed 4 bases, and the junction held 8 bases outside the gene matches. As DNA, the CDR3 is TGTGCCAGCAGCTCGCGGGAGGGTCAGCTTTACGAGCAGTACTTC. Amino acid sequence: CASSSREGQLYEQYF.

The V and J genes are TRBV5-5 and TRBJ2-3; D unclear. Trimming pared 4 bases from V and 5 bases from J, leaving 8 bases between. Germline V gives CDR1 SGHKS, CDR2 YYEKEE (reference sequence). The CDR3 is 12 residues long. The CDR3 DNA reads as TGTGCCAGCAGCGACACCGGAGATACGCAGTATTTT. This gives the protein CASSDTGDTQYF.

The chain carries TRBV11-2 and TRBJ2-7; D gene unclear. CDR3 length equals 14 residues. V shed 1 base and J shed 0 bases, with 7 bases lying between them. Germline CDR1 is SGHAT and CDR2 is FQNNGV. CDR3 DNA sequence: TGTGCCAGCAGCTTAGGGGCTTCCTCCTACGAGCAGTACTTC. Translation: CASSLGASSYEQYF.

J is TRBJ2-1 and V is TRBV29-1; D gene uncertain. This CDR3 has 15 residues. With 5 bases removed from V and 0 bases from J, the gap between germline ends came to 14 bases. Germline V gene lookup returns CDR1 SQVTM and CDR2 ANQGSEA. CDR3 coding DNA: TGCAGCGTTATTCCCGGGCCAAGCTCCTACAATGAGCAGTTCTTC. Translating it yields CSVIPGPSSYNEQFF.

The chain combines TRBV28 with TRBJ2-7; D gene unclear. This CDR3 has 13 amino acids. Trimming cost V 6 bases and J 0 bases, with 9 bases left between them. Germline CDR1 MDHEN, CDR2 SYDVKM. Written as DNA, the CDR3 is TGTGCCAGCAGATCGCTCAGCTCCTACGAGCAGTACTTC. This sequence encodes CASRSLSSYEQYF.

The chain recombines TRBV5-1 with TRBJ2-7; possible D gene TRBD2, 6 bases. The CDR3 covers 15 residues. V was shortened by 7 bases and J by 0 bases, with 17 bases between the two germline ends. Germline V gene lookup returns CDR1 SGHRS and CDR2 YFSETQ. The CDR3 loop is CASHSSGLNSYEQYF. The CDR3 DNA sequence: TGCGCCAGCCATTCTTCGGGACTCAACTCCTACGAGCAGTACTTC.

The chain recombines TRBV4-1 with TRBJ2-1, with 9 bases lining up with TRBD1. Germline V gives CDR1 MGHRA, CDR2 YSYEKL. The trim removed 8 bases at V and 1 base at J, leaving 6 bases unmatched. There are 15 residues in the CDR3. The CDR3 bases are TGCGCCAGCCAGCAGGGACAGGGATCCTACAATGAGCAGTTCTTC. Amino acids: CASQQGQGSYNEQFF.

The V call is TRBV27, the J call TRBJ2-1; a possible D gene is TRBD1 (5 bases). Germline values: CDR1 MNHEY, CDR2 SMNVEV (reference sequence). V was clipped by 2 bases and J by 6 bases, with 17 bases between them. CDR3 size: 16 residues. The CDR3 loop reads CASSLNQGDRSNEQFF. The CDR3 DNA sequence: TGTGCCAGCAGTTTAAATCAAGGGGATAGATCCAATGAGCAGTTCTTC.

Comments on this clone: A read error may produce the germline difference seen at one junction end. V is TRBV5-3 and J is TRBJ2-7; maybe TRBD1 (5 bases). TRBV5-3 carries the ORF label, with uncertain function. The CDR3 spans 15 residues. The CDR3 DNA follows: TGTGCCAGCAGCTTGATAGGTCAGGGCCCCTACGAGCAGTACTTC. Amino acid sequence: CASSLIGQGPYEQYF.

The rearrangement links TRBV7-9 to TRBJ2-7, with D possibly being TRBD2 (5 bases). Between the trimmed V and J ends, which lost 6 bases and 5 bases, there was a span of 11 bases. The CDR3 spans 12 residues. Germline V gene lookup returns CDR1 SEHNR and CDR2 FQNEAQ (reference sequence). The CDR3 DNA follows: TGTGCCAGCAGTTGGACGAGGGACGAGCAGTACTTC. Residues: CASSWTRDEQYF.

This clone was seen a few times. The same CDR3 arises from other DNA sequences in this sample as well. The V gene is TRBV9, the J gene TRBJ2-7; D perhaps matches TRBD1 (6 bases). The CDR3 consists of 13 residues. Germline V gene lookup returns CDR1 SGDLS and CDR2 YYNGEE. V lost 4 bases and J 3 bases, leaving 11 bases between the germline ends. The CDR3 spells CASSREGGYEQYF. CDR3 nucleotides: TGTGCCAGCAGCAGGGAAGGGGGCTACGAGCAGTACTTC.

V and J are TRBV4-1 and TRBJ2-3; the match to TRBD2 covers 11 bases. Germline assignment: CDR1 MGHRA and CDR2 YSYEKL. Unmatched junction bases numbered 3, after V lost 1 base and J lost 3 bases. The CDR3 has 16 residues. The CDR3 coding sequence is TGCGCCAGCAGCCAAGCCGGGACTAGCGGTACAGATACGCAGTATTTT. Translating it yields CASSQAGTSGTDTQYF.